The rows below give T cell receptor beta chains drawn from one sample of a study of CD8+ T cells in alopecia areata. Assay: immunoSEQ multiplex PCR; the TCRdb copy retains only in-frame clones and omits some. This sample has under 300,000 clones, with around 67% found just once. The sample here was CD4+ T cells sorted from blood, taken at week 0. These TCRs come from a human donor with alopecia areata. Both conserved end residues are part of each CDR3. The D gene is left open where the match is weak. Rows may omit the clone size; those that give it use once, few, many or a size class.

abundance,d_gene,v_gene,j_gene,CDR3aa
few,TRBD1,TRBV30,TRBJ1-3,CAWSLDRALGDTIYF
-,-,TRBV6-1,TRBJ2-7,CASSEVNYEQYF
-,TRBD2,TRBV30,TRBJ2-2,CAGSLAGGTGELFF
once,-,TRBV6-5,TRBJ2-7,CASSQGPLGEQYF
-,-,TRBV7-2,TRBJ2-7,CASSPSGTYAYEQYF
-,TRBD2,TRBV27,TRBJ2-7,CASSSRTSGGHHSYEQYF
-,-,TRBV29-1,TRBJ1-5,CSVEAGPDSNQPQHF
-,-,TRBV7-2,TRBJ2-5,CASSLGLARETQYF
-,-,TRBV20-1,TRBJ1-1,CRAGPGTEAFF
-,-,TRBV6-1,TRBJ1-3,CASSGTSGNTIYF
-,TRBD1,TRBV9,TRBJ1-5,CASSVSQGEGQPQHF
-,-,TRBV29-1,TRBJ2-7,CSAFDRFVNEQYF
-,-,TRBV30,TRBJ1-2,CAWTVGTGYTF
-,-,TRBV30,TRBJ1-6,CAWSVAGQDSPLHF
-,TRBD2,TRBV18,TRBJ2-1,CASSPLGGVGLARNEQFF
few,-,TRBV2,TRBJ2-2,CASSAFQGGELFF
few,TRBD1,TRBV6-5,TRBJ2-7,CASSSGQFYEQYF
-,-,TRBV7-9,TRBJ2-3,CASSSRGWGNTDTQYF
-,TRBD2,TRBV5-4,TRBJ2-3,CASSFVAGGPDTQYF
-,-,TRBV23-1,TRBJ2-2,CASSQYLNRENTGELFF
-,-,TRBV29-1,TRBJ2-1,CSAGQSLGNEQFF
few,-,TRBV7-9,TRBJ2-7,CASSFGSLWGGEQYF
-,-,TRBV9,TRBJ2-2,CASSPSVGAGGGELFF
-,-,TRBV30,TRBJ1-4,CAWSVSSGGTSTNEKLFF
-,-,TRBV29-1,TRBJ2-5,CSVGVLPDSDETQYF
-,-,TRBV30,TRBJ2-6,CAWSSGGANVLTF
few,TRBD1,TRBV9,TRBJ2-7,CASSGNRDRGTEQYF
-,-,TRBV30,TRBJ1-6,CAWSGTVGSPLHF
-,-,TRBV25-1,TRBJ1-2,CASNTGWSGYTF